This T cell receptor (beta chain) was sequenced for a study of blood T cell repertoires in COVID-19. Turning to the study itself: Samples taken during acute and convalescent COVID-19 were collected in the United States, Italy and Spain. The cDNA or gDNA used as material had been derived from T cells, B-cell-depleted T cells, or PBMCs.

In the authors' methods: Amplifying reference gene primers gave estimates of nucleated cell counts. The data were produced by immunoSEQ multiplex PCR, yet TCRdb's version contains in-frame clones alone and is incomplete. The V and J calls and the clone size are those of that table, but D and trimming were determined from the DNA. The sample contains 200,000 to 250,000 clones, roughly 84% of which appear only once. The V end was cut by 6 bases, the J end by 0 bases, with 13 bases between. CDR3 length equals 15 residues. Germline V lookup: CDR1 SNHLY, CDR2 FYNNEI. The chain uses TRBV2 and TRBJ2-3; D unresolved. The sample comprised peripheral blood. The receptor was derived from an elderly woman with acute or convalescent COVID-19. CDR3 amino acids: CASSLARVSTDTQYF. The DNA for the CDR3 is TGTGCCAGCAGCCTGGCCCGGGTTAGCACAGATACGCAGTATTTT.